This TCR beta chain is from a study of T cell responses to AZD1222 COVID-19 vaccine. Assay used: immunoSEQ multiplex PCR; TCRdb lists only in-frame clones, some missing. Of fewer than 150,000 clones listed, about 86% are singletons. Trimming cost V 0 bases and J 8 bases, with 11 bases left between them. Looked up from germline, CDR1 is SGHRS and CDR2 is YFSETQ. This CDR3 has 13 residues. The sequencing here drew on peripheral blood, taken 28 days after the second AZD1222 dose. The source of this sequence is an adult who received the AZD1222 COVID-19 vaccine. The chain recombines TRBV5-1 with TRBJ1-2, with D unresolved. The CDR3: CASSLGVTSGYTF. DNA of the CDR3: TGCGCCAGCAGCTTGGGGGTAACATCAGGCTACACCTTC.